The rows below give T cell receptor beta chains drawn from one sample of a study of T cells in Graves' hyperthyroidism and ophthalmopathy. TCRdb ran MiXCR on the multiplex PCR reads and lists one entry per CDR3 protein. The sample holds roughly 250,000 distinct CDR3 sequences, around 20% seen once. Material: blood. These receptors all stem from a man between 25 and 39 years old with Graves' ophthalmopathy. Each CDR3 is given with its conserved first and last residue. A D gene is named only where the DNA matches it firmly. Clone size, where shown, is once, few, many, or a class for clones that have expanded.

v_gene	d_gene	abundance	j_gene	CDR3nt	CDR3aa
TRBV24-1	.	once	TRBJ2-2	TGTGCCACCAGTGATTTTGGGGAGGCCGGGGAGCTGTTTTTT	CATSDFGEAGELFF
TRBV12-5	.	few	TRBJ2-7	TGTGCTAGTGGTTTGCCAAACCTCTACGAGCAGTACTTC	CASGLPNLYEQYF
TRBV18	TRBD1	.	TRBJ2-2	TGTGCCAGCTCGAAAGCCGACAGGGCCGGGGAGCTGTTTTTT	CASSKADRAGELFF
TRBV12-3/TRBV12-4	.	once	TRBJ2-2	TGTGCCAGCAGGGGACTTTTAAACACCGGGGAGCTGTTTTTT	CASRGLLNTGELFF
TRBV29-1	.	.	TRBJ2-5	TGCAGCGTTTCGTCCATGGGCCGGGACTCCCCCCGAGAGACCCAGTACTTC	CSVSSMGRDSPRETQYF
TRBV12-3/TRBV12-4	.	.	TRBJ2-5	TGTGCCAGTACGCTTTATGGTGCCCAAGAGACCCAGTACTTC	CASTLYGAQETQYF
TRBV6-6	.	few	TRBJ2-5	TGTGCCAGCAGTTACTCGGCCCATGGGGGACAAGAGACCCAGTACTTC	CASSYSAHGGQETQYF
TRBV5-8	.	.	TRBJ1-1	TGTGCCAGCAGCTTGTGGCGGGGGAACACTGAAGCTTTCTTT	CASSLWRGNTEAFF
TRBV27	.	.	TRBJ1-4	TGTGCCAGCAGTTTACTGACTCCCTCGACTAATGAAAAACTGTTTTTT	CASSLLTPSTNEKLFF
TRBV27	TRBD2	few	TRBJ2-7	TGTGCCAGCAGTTTCTCGACTAGCGACTCCTACGAGCAGTACTTC	CASSFSTSDSYEQYF
TRBV11-3	.	few	TRBJ2-7	TGTGCCAGCAGCCAAGGGGCTAGCGAGACCTACGAGCAGTACTTC	CASSQGASETYEQYF
TRBV28	.	.	TRBJ2-3	TGTGCCAGCAGTGGGGTGATGCAGTATTTT	CASSGVMQYF
TRBV30	.	many	TRBJ1-5	TGTGCCTGGAGTCCAGGAGTTCGCCAGCCCCAGCATTTT	CAWSPGVRQPQHF
TRBV20-1	.	few	TRBJ1-4	TGCAGTGCTAGTAATCCGGGGGCCAATGAAAAACTGTTTTTT	CSASNPGANEKLFF
TRBV6-5	.	few	TRBJ1-2	TGTGCCAGCAGTTACTCGATTTTGGGGACTCCTCCGAACTATGGCTACACCTTC	CASSYSILGTPPNYGYTF
TRBV6-1	.	many	TRBJ2-3	TGTGCCAGCAGTCCTAAGCGGCCCCCTGGATATACGCAGTATTTT	CASSPKRPPGYTQYF